This entry describes one TCR beta chain. Using immunoSEQ multiplex PCR, the repertoire was profiled, and TCRdb retains in-frame clones only, with some absent. In the table there are approximately 44,000 clones, roughly nine tenths of which are singletons. This sample is part of a study of T cell changes during pregnancy in multiple sclerosis. The CDR3 length is 19 residues. Germline V gives CDR1 SGHNT, CDR2 YENEEA. V was pared by 3 bases and J by 2 bases, with 25 bases between. V gene TRBV11-3 combines with J gene TRBJ1-1; D unresolved. This receptor was identified in a female donor with multiple sclerosis, enrolled in a pregnancy study. The sequenced sample was CD4+ T cells from peripheral blood mononuclear cells, obtained before pregnancy. The CDR3 nucleotides read TGTGCCAGCAGCTTTTACTTAGACATCGGGGTCAATCGAAACACTGAAGCTTTCTTT. This gives the protein CASSFYLDIGVNRNTEAFF.